This TCR beta chain was captured by sequencing in a study of T cell repertoires in cytomegalovirus infection. Whole-study context: The authors relied on CMV epitopes, both recently identified HLA-C-restricted and well-studied HLA-B-restricted. The public TCR beta signatures pointed to both CMV infection and matching HLA type.

The V gene's germline CDR1 is SGHTA and CDR2 FQGNSA. V lost 4 bases to trimming and J lost 6 bases; unmatched junction nucleotides: 11. The CDR3 consists of 16 residues. This clonotype was detected ten times or more. The target antigen is unknown. TCRdb used MiXCR to reprocess the reads, holding one entry per CDR3 protein. Of about a million distinct CDR3 sequences in the sample, around 31% are singletons; the top ten hold around 15%. Broader study findings: Across the ex vivo response, the dominant clonotypes were HLA-C-restricted CMV-specific TCR beta clonotypes.

The receptor was isolated from a human donor in good health (CMV status not recorded). Some clones in this sample may be carry-over from other donors' samples. The chain combines TRBV7-2 with TRBJ1-1, with 10 bases aligning to TRBD1. The source was cultured CD8+ T cells from PBMCs, collected from culture after CMV antigen stimulation. CDR3: CASSSPGTGVSAEAFF. The CDR3 DNA follows: TGTGCCAGCAGCTCCCCCGGGACAGGGGTCAGCGCTGAAGCTTTCTTT.